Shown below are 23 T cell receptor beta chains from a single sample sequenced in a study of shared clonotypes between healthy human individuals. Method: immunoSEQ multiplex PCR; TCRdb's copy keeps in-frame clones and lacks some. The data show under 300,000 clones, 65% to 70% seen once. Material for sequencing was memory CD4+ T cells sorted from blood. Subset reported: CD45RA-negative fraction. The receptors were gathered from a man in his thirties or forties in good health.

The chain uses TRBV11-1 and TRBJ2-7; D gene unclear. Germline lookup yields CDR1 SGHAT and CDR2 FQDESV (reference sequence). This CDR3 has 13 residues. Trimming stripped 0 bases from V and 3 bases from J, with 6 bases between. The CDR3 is CASSLASLYEQYF. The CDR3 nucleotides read TGTGCCAGCAGCTTAGCCTCTCTCTACGAGCAGTACTTC.

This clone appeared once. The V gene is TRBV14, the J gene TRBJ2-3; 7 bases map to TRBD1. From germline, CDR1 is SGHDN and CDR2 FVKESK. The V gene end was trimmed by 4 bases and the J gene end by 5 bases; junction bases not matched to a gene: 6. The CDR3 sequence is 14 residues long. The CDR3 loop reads CASSRGGSEDTQYF. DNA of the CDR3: TGTGCCAGCAGCCGAGGGGGCAGTGAAGATACGCAGTATTTT.

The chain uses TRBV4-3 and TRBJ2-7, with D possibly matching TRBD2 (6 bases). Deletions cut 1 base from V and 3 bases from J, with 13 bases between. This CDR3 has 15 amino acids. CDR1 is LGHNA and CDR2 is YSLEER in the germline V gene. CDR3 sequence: CASSQAGWDFYEQYF. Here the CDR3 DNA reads TGCGCCAGCAGCCAAGCTGGTTGGGACTTCTACGAGCAGTACTTC.

Written as DNA, the CDR3 is TGTGCCAGCAGCCCCAGTACCGGGATTATAGACTACGAGCAGTACTTC. As protein: CASSPSTGIIDYEQYF. The rearrangement links TRBV5-4 to TRBJ2-7; D is possibly TRBD2 (5 bases). CDR1 and CDR2 from the germline V gene are SGHNT and YYREEE (reference sequence). This CDR3 is built from 16 residues. V was shortened by 4 bases and J by 3 bases, with 20 bases between the two germline ends.

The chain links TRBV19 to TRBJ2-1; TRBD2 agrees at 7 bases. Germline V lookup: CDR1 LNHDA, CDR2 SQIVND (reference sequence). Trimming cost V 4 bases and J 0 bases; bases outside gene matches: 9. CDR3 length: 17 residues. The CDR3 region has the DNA TGTGCCAGTAGTACCTATAGCGGGCCTAGCTCCTACAATGAGCAGTTCTTC. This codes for CASSTYSGPSSYNEQFF.

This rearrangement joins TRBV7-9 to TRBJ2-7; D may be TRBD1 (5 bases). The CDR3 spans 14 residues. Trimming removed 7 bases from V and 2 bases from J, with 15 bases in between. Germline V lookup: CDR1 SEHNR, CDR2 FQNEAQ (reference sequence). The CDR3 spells CASTSYDSTYEQYF. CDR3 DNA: TGTGCCAGCACCTCGTATGACAGTACCTACGAGCAGTACTTC.

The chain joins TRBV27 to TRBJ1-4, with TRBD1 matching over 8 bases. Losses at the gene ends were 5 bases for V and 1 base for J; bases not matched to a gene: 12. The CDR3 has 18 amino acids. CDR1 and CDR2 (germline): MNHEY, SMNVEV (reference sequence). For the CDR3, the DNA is TGTGCCAGCAGTCGGACAGGGATTGGTGCTCGAACTAATGAAAAACTGTTTTTT. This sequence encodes CASSRTGIGARTNEKLFF.

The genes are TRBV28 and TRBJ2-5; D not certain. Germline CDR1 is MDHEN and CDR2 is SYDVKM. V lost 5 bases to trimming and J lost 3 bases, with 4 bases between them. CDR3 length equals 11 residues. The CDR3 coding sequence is TGTGCCAGCAGTGAAGAAGAGACCCAGTACTTC. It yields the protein CASSEEETQYF.

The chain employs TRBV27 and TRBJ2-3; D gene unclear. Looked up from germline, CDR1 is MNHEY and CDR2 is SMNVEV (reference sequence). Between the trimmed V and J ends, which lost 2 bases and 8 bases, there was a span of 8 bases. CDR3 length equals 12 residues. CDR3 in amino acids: CASSLPGGTQYF. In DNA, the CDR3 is TGTGCCAGCAGTTTACCGGGCGGTACGCAGTATTTT.

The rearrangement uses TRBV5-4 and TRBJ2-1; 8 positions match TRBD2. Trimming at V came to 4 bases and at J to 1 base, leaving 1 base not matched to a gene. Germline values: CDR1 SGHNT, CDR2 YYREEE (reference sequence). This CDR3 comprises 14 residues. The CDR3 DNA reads TGTGCCAGCAGCGCGGGGGGTTCCTACAATGAGCAGTTCTTC. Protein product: CASSAGGSYNEQFF.

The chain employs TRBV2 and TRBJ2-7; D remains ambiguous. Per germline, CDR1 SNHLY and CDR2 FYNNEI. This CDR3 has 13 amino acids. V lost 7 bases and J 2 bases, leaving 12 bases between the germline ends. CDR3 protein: CASKWLNTYEQYF. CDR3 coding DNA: TGTGCCAGCAAGTGGCTTAACACCTACGAGCAGTACTTC.

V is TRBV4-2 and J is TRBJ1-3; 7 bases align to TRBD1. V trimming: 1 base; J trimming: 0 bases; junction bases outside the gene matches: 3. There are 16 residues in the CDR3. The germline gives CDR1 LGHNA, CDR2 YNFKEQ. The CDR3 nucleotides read TGTGCCAGCAGCCAAGTTGGACAGGCCTCTGGAAACACCATATATTTT. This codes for CASSQVGQASGNTIYF.

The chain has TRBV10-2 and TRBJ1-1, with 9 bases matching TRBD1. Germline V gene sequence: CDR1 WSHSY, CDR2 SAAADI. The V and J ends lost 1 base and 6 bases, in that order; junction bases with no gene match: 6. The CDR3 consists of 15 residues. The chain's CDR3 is CASSELGQGRSEAFF. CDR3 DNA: TGCGCCAGCAGTGAGTTGGGACAGGGAAGGTCTGAAGCTTTCTTT.

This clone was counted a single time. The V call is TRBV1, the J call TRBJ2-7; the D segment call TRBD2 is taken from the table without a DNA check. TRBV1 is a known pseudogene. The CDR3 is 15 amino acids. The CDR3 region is CTSSQQRLAGYEQYF. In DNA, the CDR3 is TGCACCAGCAGCCAACAAAGACTAGCGGGCTACGAGCAGTACTTC.

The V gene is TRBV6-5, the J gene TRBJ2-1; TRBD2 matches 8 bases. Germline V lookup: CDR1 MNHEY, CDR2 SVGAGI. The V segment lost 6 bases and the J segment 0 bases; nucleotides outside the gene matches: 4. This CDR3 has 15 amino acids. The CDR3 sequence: CASRSGTSSYNEQFF. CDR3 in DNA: TGTGCCAGCAGGTCCGGGACTAGCTCCTACAATGAGCAGTTCTTC.

The CDR3 DNA reads as TGTGCCAGTAGTATAGATGCTAGCGGGAGGGCCGGCGAGCAGTACTTC. Translation gives CASSIDASGRAGEQYF. V usage is TRBV19 and J usage is TRBJ2-7, with TRBD2 matching over 12 bases. CDR1 LNHDA and CDR2 SQIVND come from the germline V gene (reference sequence). J gave up 6 bases and V 0 bases, and 6 bases lay outside the gene matches. This CDR3 has 16 amino acids.

The CDR3 protein is CASSIVTGGKAGANVLTF. The CDR3 nucleotides are TGTGCCAGTAGTATAGTGACGGGGGGAAAAGCTGGGGCCAACGTCCTGACTTTC. This chain connects TRBV19 to TRBJ2-6; 7 nucleotides agree with TRBD2. The V and J ends lost 1 base and 2 bases, in that order; junction bases with no gene match: 8. Germline V CDR1 and CDR2: LNHDA, SQIVND (reference sequence). This CDR3 contains 18 residues.

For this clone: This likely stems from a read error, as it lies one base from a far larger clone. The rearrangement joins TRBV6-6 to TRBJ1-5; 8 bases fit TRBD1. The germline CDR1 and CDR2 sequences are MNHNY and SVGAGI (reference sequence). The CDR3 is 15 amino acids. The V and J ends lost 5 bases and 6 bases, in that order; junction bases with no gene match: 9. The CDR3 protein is CASSATRTGSQPQHF. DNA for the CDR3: TGTGCCAGCAGTGCTACCAGGACAGGGAGTCAGCCCCAGCATTTT.

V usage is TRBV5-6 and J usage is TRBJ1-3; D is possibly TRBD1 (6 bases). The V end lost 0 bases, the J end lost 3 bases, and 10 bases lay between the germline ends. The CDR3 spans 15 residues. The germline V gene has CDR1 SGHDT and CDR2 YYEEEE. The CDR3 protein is CASSLDQGSGNTIYF. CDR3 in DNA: TGTGCCAGCAGCTTGGATCAGGGGAGTGGAAACACCATATATTTT.

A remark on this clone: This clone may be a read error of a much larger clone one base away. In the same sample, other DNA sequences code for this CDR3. The CDR3 protein is CASSLARLNEQFF. CDR3 DNA sequence: TGTGCCAGCAGCTTAGCGAGGCTCAATGAGCAGTTCTTC. J is TRBJ2-1 and V is TRBV11-2; D call uncertain. The CDR3 consists of 13 residues. Per germline, CDR1 SGHAT and CDR2 FQNNGV. V lost 1 base to trimming and J lost 6 bases, with 7 bases between them.

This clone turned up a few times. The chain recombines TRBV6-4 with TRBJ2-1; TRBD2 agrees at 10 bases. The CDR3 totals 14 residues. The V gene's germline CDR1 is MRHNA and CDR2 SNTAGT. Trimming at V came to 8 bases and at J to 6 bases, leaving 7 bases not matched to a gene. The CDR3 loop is CASQRTSGANEQFF. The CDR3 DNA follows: TGTGCCAGCCAGAGGACTAGCGGAGCCAATGAGCAGTTCTTC.

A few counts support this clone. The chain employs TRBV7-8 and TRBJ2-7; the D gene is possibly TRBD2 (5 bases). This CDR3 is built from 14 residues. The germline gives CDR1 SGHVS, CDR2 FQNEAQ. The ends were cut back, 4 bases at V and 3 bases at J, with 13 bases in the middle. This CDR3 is CASSYRSDYYEQYF. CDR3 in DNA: TGTGCCAGCAGCTACCGGTCAGACTACTACGAGCAGTACTTC.

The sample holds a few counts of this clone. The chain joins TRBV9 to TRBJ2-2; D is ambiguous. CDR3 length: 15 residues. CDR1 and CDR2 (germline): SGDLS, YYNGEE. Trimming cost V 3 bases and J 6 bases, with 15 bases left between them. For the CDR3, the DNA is TGTGCCAGCAGCGGAGGAGCTAGATACGCCGGGGAGCTGTTTTTT. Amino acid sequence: CASSGGARYAGELFF.